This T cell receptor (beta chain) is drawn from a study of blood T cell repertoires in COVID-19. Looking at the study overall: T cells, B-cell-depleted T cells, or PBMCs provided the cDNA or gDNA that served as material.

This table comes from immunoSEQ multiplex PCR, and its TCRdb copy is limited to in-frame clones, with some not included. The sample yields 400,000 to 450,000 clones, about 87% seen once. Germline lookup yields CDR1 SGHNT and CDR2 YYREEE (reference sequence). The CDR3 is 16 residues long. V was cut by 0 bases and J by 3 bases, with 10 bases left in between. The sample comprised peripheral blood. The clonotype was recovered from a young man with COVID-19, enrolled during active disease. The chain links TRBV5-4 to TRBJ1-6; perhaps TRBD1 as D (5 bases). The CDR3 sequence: CASSLAGVNYNSPLHF. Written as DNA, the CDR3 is TGTGCCAGCAGCTTGGCGGGGGTAAACTATAATTCACCCCTCCACTTT.